This record covers a single TCR beta chain. Its antigen is still unknown. This specimen comes from a study of cytomegalovirus exposure and HLA in healthy donors. Turning to the study itself: Counted in an early data release were about 85 million unique TCRs from HLA-typed donors. General study results and limits: A few chains linked to CMV were shown in vitro to be specific for CMV antigens. A classifier reportedly called cytomegalovirus status with high sensitivity and specificity. Previous analysis showed most TCR beta V segments were productive about 90% or about 30% of the time.

After removal of 1 base from V and 2 bases from J, the junction contained 7 bases not matched to a gene. This CDR3 spans 16 amino acids. CDR1 MDHEN and CDR2 SYDVKM come from the germline V gene. With 60 Vbeta and 13 Jbeta primers, the PCR was carried out. Profiled with immunoSEQ multiplex PCR; TCRdb holds only in-frame clones, not every one. The sample carries fewer than 200,000 clones, around 79% recorded once. The J gene is TRBJ2-7, the V gene TRBV28; 8 positions match TRBD2. The specimen was PBMCs. This sequence was found in a man younger than 30 in good health and CMV-seronegative. The CDR3 is CASSLSSTSVTYEQYF. CDR3 bases: TGTGCCAGCAGTTTATCGTCGACTAGCGTAACCTACGAGCAGTACTTC.